The T cell receptor beta chain described here comes from a study of graft-versus-host responses after intestinal transplantation. TCRdb's table, derived via immunoSEQ multiplex PCR, lists solely in-frame clones and lacks some. The sample records roughly 9,800 clones, about 93% being singletons. This CDR3 comprises 12 residues. The J segment lost 4 bases and the V segment lost 8 bases, leaving 4 bases of the junction unmatched. In germline, CDR1 is SNHLY, CDR2 FYNNEI. As regards this clone: The antigen is not known.

The study's findings and limits: Investigators detected GvH clones in recipient marrow, with some emerging earlier in ileum or blood. The study associated peak circulating GvH clone levels with early post-transplant HvG declines. High graft-versus-host to host-versus-graft clonal ratios were found in allografts of patients who had graft-donor T cell macrochimerism.

Sequencing used PBMCs, obtained just over 42 days after intestinal transplant. This chain connects TRBV2 to TRBJ2-5, with 7 positions matching TRBD2. The TCR comes from a human patient who received an intestinal transplant, so some T cells may come from the graft donor. CDR3 coding DNA: TGTGCCAGCGAGTGGGGGGGAGAGACCCAGTACTTC. Translating gives CASEWGGETQYF.